The T cell receptor beta chain under discussion was sequenced for a study of T cell responses to AZD1222 COVID-19 vaccine. Study-wide context: Combined were second doses at about 4 or about 12 weeks.

Profiling relied on immunoSEQ multiplex PCR, and the TCRdb table lists in-frame clones only, not all of them. The sample includes about 140,000 clones, more than 85% of them seen just once. Study observations and caveats: Possibly, clonal diversity was underestimated; donors were largely white British and included more females.

On this clone: The antigen is undetermined.

V lost 2 bases, J lost 1 base, and 8 bases lay in between. Per germline, CDR1 MGHRA and CDR2 YSYEKL. This CDR3 is built from 14 residues. This clonotype was obtained from an adult in good health. Sequencing was performed on peripheral blood, taken on day 0 of AZD1222 vaccination. The chain employs TRBV4-1 and TRBJ1-1; D is ambiguous. The CDR3 loop is CASSQHSGNTEAFF. Written as DNA, the CDR3 is TGCGCCAGCAGCCAACACAGCGGGAACACTGAAGCTTTCTTT.